This T cell receptor beta chain came from a study of T cells in lung cancer brain metastases. Study context: About 90% of the roughly 20 patients had no interval therapy between resections. Primary and brain metastasis specimens were taken a median around 330 days apart.

The CDR3 runs to 15 residues. Germline V CDR1 and CDR2: WSHSY, SAAADI. V lost 0 bases and J lost 1, with 10 bases in between. Data came from immunoSEQ multiplex PCR; TCRdb stores just in-frame clones and leaves some out. The sample has roughly 1,700 clones; 70% to 90% are singletons. The J gene is TRBJ2-7, the V gene TRBV10-2, with a weak D call TRBD2 (6 bases). This TCR was recovered from a man aged 55-75 years with non-small cell lung cancer that had spread to the brain. Material for sequencing was tumor tissue from a brain metastasis. CDR3 in amino acids: CASSESRGLSYEQYF. CDR3 nucleotides: TGCGCCAGCAGTGAGTCGAGGGGACTGTCCTACGAGCAGTACTTC.